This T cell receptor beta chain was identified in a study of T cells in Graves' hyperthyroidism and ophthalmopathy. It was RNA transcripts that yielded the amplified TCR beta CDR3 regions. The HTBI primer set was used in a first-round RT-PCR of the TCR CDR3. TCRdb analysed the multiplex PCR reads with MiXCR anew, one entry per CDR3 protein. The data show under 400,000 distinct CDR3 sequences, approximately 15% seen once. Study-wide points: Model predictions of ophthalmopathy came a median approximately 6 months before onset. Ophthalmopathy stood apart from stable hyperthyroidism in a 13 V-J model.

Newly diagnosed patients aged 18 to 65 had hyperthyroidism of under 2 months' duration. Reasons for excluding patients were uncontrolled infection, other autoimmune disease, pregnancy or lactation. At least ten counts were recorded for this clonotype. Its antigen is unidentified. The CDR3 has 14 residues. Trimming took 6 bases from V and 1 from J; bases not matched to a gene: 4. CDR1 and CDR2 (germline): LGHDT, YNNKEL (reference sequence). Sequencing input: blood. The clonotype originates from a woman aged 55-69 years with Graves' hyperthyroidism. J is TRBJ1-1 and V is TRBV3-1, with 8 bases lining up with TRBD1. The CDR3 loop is CASRGTGGNTEAFF. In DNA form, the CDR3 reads TGTGCCAGCAGGGGTACAGGGGGGAACACTGAAGCTTTCTTT.